This T cell receptor (beta chain) comes out of a study of T cell repertoires in cytomegalovirus infection (dated by TCRdb to between 2018 and 2020). Broadly, across the study: The peptide stimulations were aimed at well-studied HLA-B-restricted epitopes as well as recently identified HLA-C-restricted CMV epitopes, whose presentation resists viral immunomodulation. Donor HLA type was relevant to the analysis, as public TCR beta signatures indicated carriage of CMV infection together with the matching HLA type. Study-level results and caveats: The ex vivo response was dominated by HLA-C-restricted CMV-specific TCR beta clonotypes, which also provided the single most frequent clonotype in two of eight donors. Carriers of CMV infection plus the relevant HLA type were discriminated by the cumulative frequency of public TCR beta family members in the study cohort and in an independent approximately 350-donor cohort.

This clonotype was seen only a few times. Its antigen has not been determined. No base-level quality is on record; no much larger clone is a single base apart. The treatment or condition label, as the study defines it: in vitro stimulation with specific CMV peptide epitopes to enrich CMV-specific T cells. V is cut back by 5 bases and J by 4 bases, with 11 bases in the junction unmatched. The CDR3 numbers 16 residues from cysteine through phenylalanine. Only the CDR3 DNA stays, 48 bases, in frame from base 1. CDR1 and CDR2 (MDHEN, SYDVKM) derive from the germline V gene. The instrument was an Illumina HiSeq 1500. TCRdb itself trimmed the public reads at Q25 with fastp, ran MiXCR and retained productive beta chains. Identical CDR3 proteins give one entry, which carries the most common genes and DNA. The sample table shows a few hundred thousand distinct CDR3 sequences, and 25% are seen once. The top ten constitute about an eighth of the sample.

Sequencing used cultured PBMCs, obtained from culture after CMV antigen stimulation. This receptor chain uses TRBV28 and TRBJ2-7; 10 of the junction bases match TRBD1. This TCR was recovered from a human donor in good health (CMV status not recorded). Some clones in this sample may be carry-over from other donors' samples. The CDR3 region has the sequence CASSANPGQGQYEQYF. At the DNA level, the sequence is TGTGCCAGCAGTGCAAACCCGGGACAGGGGCAATACGAGCAGTACTTC.